This is a list of T cell receptor beta chains from one sample in a study of blood T cell repertoires in COVID-19. Some clones are missing from TCRdb's copy, which holds only in-frame ones; the method was immunoSEQ multiplex PCR. The sample consists of under 200,000 clones, 80% to 90% of them appearing once. Sequenced input: peripheral blood. These receptors were obtained from a woman in her forties or fifties with COVID-19, enrolled during active disease. The CDR3 runs from the conserved cysteine through the conserved F or W. Fields, in order: CDR3 protein, CDR3 length, V gene.

CDR3: CAISGTDGKETQYF
length: 14
V: TRBV10-3

CDR3: CASSLISGTFSSYNSPLHF
length: 19
V: TRBV7-2

CDR3: CASSATGGRAFF
length: 12
V: TRBV19

CDR3: CASSVEPAEQFF
length: 12
V: TRBV9

CDR3: CASSSHSLAGGDEQFF
length: 16
V: TRBV4-2

CDR3: CASSRTGRTYEQYF
length: 14
V: TRBV28

CDR3: CASSPNEGTSGTGTQYF
length: 17
V: TRBV2

CDR3: CASSILGGVDNSPLHF
length: 16
V: TRBV7-9

CDR3: CASSLVASGGAGDTQYF
length: 17
V: TRBV11-2

CDR3: CASSLGGDTEAFF
length: 13
V: TRBV7-3

CDR3: CASSPTGYEQFF
length: 12
V: TRBV7-8

CDR3: CASSYSGGIGTEAFF
length: 15
V: TRBV6-5

CDR3: CASSTWEAQETQYF
length: 14
V: TRBV5-1

CDR3: CASRSDRAGEKLFF
length: 14
V: TRBV7-2

CDR3: CASSLTGTASTDTQYF
length: 16
V: TRBV5-1

CDR3: CASSLTSKSTDTQYF
length: 15
V: TRBV11-3

CDR3: CASSLGAGEFYGYTF
length: 15
V: TRBV7-9

CDR3: CASSPGGTYNEQFF
length: 14
V: TRBV6-2/TRBV6-3

CDR3: CASSSLAGGRTSYNEQFF
length: 18
V: TRBV5-4

CDR3: CASSDSYGGNGYTF
length: 14
V: TRBV6-4

CDR3: CASSVGPGTTTDTQYF
length: 16
V: TRBV9

CDR3: CASSLASLTGANTGELFF
length: 18
V: TRBV5-1

CDR3: CARSLAGTGEAFF
length: 13
V: TRBV5-3

CDR3: CASSLEQDRSQYF
length: 13
V: TRBV12-3/TRBV12-4

CDR3: CASSEVPHPAEEAFF
length: 15
V: TRBV6-1

CDR3: CASVRGSYGYTF
length: 12
V: TRBV7-2

CDR3: CASSPTGTGVIEFF
length: 14
V: TRBV5-1

CDR3: CATRQGISSGNTIYF
length: 15
V: TRBV28

CDR3: CASSLRGVGTGELFF
length: 15
V: TRBV27